The 12 T cell receptor beta chains presented below share a single source sample, sequenced in a study of cytomegalovirus exposure and HLA in healthy donors. The primer mix had 60 Vbeta and 13 Jbeta primers. Clones were read by immunoSEQ multiplex PCR, and TCRdb kept only the in-frame ones, dropping some. The sample includes 100,000 to 150,000 clones, approximately 78% seen only once; the top ten take approximately 1.6%. The source material was PBMCs. Receptor source: a female donor in good health and CMV-seronegative.

The chain recombines TRBV10-1 with TRBJ2-5, with D perhaps TRBD2 (6 bases). V lost 0 bases to trimming and J lost 5 bases, with 7 bases between them. This CDR3 spans 13 amino acids. Germline values: CDR1 WNHNN, CDR2 SYGVQD (reference sequence). CDR3 residues: CASSESGGETQYF. CDR3 bases: TGCGCCAGCAGTGAGTCAGGAGGGGAGACCCAGTACTTC.

The CDR3 reads CSVEGTTAGYTF. The CDR3 DNA sequence: TGCAGCGTTGAAGGCACGACAGCTGGCTACACCTTC. The gene calls are TRBV29-1 and TRBJ1-2; maybe TRBD1 (5 bases). Trimming removed 1 base from V and 7 bases from J, with 10 bases in between. Germline V lookup: CDR1 SQVTM, CDR2 ANQGSEA. The CDR3 covers 12 residues.

The rearrangement links TRBV5-1 to TRBJ1-4, with D unclear. The V gene lost 4 bases and the J gene lost 0 bases, with 7 bases spanning the gap. The germline V gene has CDR1 SGHRS and CDR2 YFSETQ. There are 14 residues in the CDR3. The CDR3 reads CASSPSATNEKLFF. The CDR3 DNA follows: TGCGCCAGCAGCCCCTCTGCAACTAATGAAAAACTGTTTTTT.

The gene calls are TRBV6-5 and TRBJ1-1, with TRBD1 matching over 9 bases. This CDR3 has 16 residues. V lost 2 bases and J lost 4; bases outside the gene matches: 8. The germline V gene encodes CDR1 MNHEY and CDR2 SVGAGI. CDR3 bases: TGTGCCAGCAGTTACGCACAGGGGGCGATTTTCACTGAAGCTTTCTTT. Protein: CASSYAQGAIFTEAFF.

The sample holds a few counts of this clone. The V and J genes are TRBV4-3 and TRBJ2-3, with 10 bases that match TRBD2. This CDR3 is 16 amino acids long. Per the germline V gene, CDR1 is LGHNA and CDR2 is YSLEER. Germline trimming cut 1 base from V and 7 bases from J; bases unmatched to any gene: 8. The CDR3 reads CASSQAASGSPYTQYF. For the CDR3, the DNA is TGCGCCAGCAGCCAAGCGGCTAGCGGGAGCCCATATACGCAGTATTTT.

This clone was seen only once. The chain joins TRBV27 to TRBJ2-3; the D gene is possibly TRBD2 (6 bases). The CDR3 is made up of 15 amino acids. CDR1 MNHEY and CDR2 SMNVEV come from the germline V gene (reference sequence). V lost 5 bases to trimming and J lost 5 bases, with 17 bases between them. The CDR3 nucleotides are TGTGCCAGCAGTCCACCCCCCGCCGGGGGAGATACGCAGTATTTT. This translates into CASSPPPAGGDTQYF.

The J gene is TRBJ2-3, the V gene TRBV19; the match to TRBD1 covers 8 bases. The CDR3 is made up of 14 amino acids. The germline V gene encodes CDR1 LNHDA and CDR2 SQIVND (reference sequence). J was trimmed by 0 bases and V by 6 bases; bases with no gene match: 2. The CDR3 region has the DNA TGTGCCAGTAGCCGACAGGGGAGCACAGATACGCAGTATTTT. Translating it yields CASSRQGSTDTQYF.

This chain joins TRBV7-7 and TRBJ2-3, with D maybe TRBD2 (5 bases). The CDR3 runs 14 residues. Trimming shortened V by 1 base and J by 0 bases, and 5 bases separated the two germline ends. Germline V lookup: CDR1 SSHAT, CDR2 FNYEAQ (reference sequence). This CDR3 is CASSLGTSTDTQYF. The CDR3, as DNA: TGTGCCAGCAGCTTAGGGACTAGCACAGATACGCAGTATTTT. The full variable domain, rest sourced from reference TRBV7-7 and TRBJ2-3, is GAGVSQSPRYKVTKRGQDVTLRCDPISSHATLYWYQQALGQGPEFLTYFNYEAQPDKSGLPSDRFSAERPEGSISTLTIQRTEQRDSAMYRCASSLGTSTDTQYFGPGTRLTVL.

This clone was seen a few times. The rearrangement uses TRBV4-1 and TRBJ2-5; possible D gene TRBD2, 6 bases. The J call may be incorrect, as the DNA end agrees better with TRBJ2-7. This CDR3 comprises 17 residues. The germline CDR1 and CDR2 sequences are MGHRA and YSYEKL. CDR3 in amino acids: CASSQDDDSGFSYEQYF. The DNA for the CDR3 is TGCGCCAGCAGCCAAGATGATGATAGCGGATTCTCCTACGAGCAGTACTTC.

This sequence joins TRBV29-1 and TRBJ2-1, with 9 bases fitting TRBD2. Germline V gives CDR1 SQVTM, CDR2 ANQGSEA. The CDR3 has 15 amino acids. Trimming cost V 1 base and J 8 bases; bases outside gene matches: 9. The CDR3 reads CSVEGASGNFDEQFF. The CDR3 nucleotides are TGCAGCGTTGAAGGGGCTAGCGGGAACTTCGATGAGCAGTTCTTC.

This chain links TRBV10-3 with TRBJ1-2; 7 bases map to TRBD1. The V gene end was trimmed by 10 bases and the J gene end by 2 bases; junction bases not matched to a gene: 4. Germline lookup yields CDR1 ENHRY and CDR2 SYGVKD. The CDR3 is 12 residues long. The CDR3 protein is CASPGQNYGYTF. CDR3 bases: TGTGCCAGTCCGGGACAGAACTATGGCTACACCTTC.

The J gene is TRBJ2-1, the V gene TRBV4-1, with 10 bases that match TRBD2. CDR1 and CDR2 from the germline V gene are MGHRA and YSYEKL. This CDR3 region has 17 residues. V shed 4 bases, J shed 6 bases, and the junction held 12 bases outside the gene matches. CDR3 coding DNA: TGCGCCAGCAGCCGGGTAGCGGGAGGCCAAGGGGGCAATGAGCAGTTCTTC. It codes for CASSRVAGGQGGNEQFF.